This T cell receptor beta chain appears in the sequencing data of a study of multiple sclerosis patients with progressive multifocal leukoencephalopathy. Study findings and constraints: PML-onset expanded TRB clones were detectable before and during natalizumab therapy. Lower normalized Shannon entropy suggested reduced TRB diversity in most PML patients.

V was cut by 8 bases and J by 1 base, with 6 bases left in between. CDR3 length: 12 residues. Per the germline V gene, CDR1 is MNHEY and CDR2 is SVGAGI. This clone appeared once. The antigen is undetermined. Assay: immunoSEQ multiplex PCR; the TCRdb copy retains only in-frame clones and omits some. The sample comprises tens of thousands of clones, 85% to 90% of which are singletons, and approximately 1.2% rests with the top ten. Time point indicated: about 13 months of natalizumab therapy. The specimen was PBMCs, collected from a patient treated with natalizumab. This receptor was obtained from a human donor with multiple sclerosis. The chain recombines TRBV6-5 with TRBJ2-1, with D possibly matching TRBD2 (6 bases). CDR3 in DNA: TGTGCCAGCCGGGGGTCCTACAATGAGCAGTTCTTC. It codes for CASRGSYNEQFF.